Each of the 21 T cell receptor beta chains below was sequenced from the same sample in a study of blood T cells in healthy people across ages. PCR was performed a second time for 7 to 11 cycles using a sample-barcoded 5' primer and a J-beta primer mix. TCRdb analysed the 5' RACE reads with MiXCR anew, one entry per CDR3 protein. The sample carries 1.5 million or so distinct CDR3 sequences, 42% recorded once. Sequencing was done on a sample of blood. These receptors came from a woman between 18 and 30 years old in good health.

This clonotype came up once. The chain has TRBV6-6 and TRBJ2-2; D possibly corresponds to TRBD1 (6 bases). The CDR3 covers 15 residues. The V gene's germline CDR1 is MNHNY and CDR2 SVGAGI (reference sequence). The V and J ends lost 7 bases and 0 bases respectively, with 12 bases between them. CDR3: CASNPTGANTGELFF. The CDR3 DNA reads as TGTGCCAGCAATCCGACAGGAGCGAACACCGGGGAGCTGTTTTTT.

The rearrangement links TRBV12-3 or TRBV12-4 to TRBJ1-1; perhaps TRBD1 as D (6 bases). The CDR3 is 15 amino acids. The V end lost 4 bases, the J end lost 8 bases, and 20 bases lay between the germline ends. For the CDR3, the DNA is TGTGCCAGCAGTTGGAGGGACACCAAGGATTCAGAAGCTTTCTTT. It encodes CASSWRDTKDSEAFF.

The rearrangement links TRBV10-3 to TRBJ2-5; 8 bases line up with TRBD1. The trim removed 8 bases at V and 11 bases at J, leaving 19 bases unmatched. CDR3 length: 15 amino acids. Per the germline V gene, CDR1 is ENHRY and CDR2 is SYGVKD. CDR3 nucleotides: TGTGCCATCGGACAGGACAGGGTTTCCTACAATGAGCAGTACTTC. It is translated as CAIGQDRVSYNEQYF.

The chain has TRBV12-3 or TRBV12-4 and TRBJ1-1; no clear D. Trimming removed 5 bases from V and 6 bases from J, with 22 bases in between. This CDR3 is 16 amino acids long. The CDR3 DNA is TGTGCCAGCAGTCCCGCCCTGGTGAACTGGGCCGCTGAAGCTTTCTTT. Its translation: CASSPALVNWAAEAFF.

The gene calls are TRBV19 and TRBJ2-1; no reliable D call. In germline, CDR1 is LNHDA, CDR2 SQIVND (reference sequence). V lost 3 bases and J 3 bases, leaving 6 bases between the germline ends. CDR3 length: 13 amino acids. The CDR3 protein is CASSMGSYNEQFF. The CDR3 bases are TGTGCCAGTAGTATGGGCAGCTACAATGAGCAGTTCTTC. The full variable domain, in which reference TRBV19 and TRBJ2-1 provide the parts outside the CDR3, is DGGITQSPKYLFRKEGQNVTLSCEQNLNHDAMYWYRQDPGQGLRLIYYSQIVNDFQKGDIAEGYSVSREKKESFPLTVTSAQKNPTAFYLCASSMGSYNEQFFGPGTRLTVL.

There are a few counts of this clonotype. The chain couples TRBV4-2 to TRBJ2-1; TRBD2 matches 14 bases. V was pared by 1 base and J by 10 bases, with 3 bases of the junction left unmatched. Per the germline V gene, CDR1 is LGHNA and CDR2 is YNFKEQ. This CDR3 has 15 amino acids. CDR3 loop: CASSQGGTSGREQFF. The CDR3 DNA reads as TGTGCCAGCAGCCAAGGGGGGACTAGCGGGAGAGAGCAGTTCTTC.

CDR3 sequence (DNA): TGTGCCATCACCGAGGGGGAAACAGATACGCAGTATTTT. Translation: CAITEGETDTQYF. V gene TRBV10-3 combines with J gene TRBJ2-3, with D possibly matching TRBD1 (6 bases). CDR1 and CDR2 (germline): ENHRY, SYGVKD. CDR3 length equals 13 residues. V lost 7 bases to trimming and J lost 3 bases, with 11 bases between them.

The chain couples TRBV6-5 to TRBJ1-1; D remains ambiguous. The germline gives CDR1 MNHEY, CDR2 SVGAGI. This CDR3 has 15 residues. Trimming took 1 base from V and 0 from J, leaving 9 bases between them. CDR3 protein: CASSYFKPLNTEAFF. CDR3 in DNA: TGTGCCAGCAGTTACTTTAAGCCGCTGAACACTGAAGCTTTCTTT.

The CDR3 reads CASREGQALNEKLFF. The CDR3 bases are TGTGCCAGCAGAGAAGGACAGGCGCTAAATGAAAAACTGTTTTTT. The chain recombines TRBV11-2 with TRBJ1-4; 7 positions agree with TRBD1. Germline loops: CDR1 SGHAT, CDR2 FQNNGV. With 6 bases clipped from V and 5 bases from J, the junction kept 9 bases outside the gene matches. The length of the CDR3 is 15 residues.

The V gene is TRBV7-9, the J gene TRBJ1-5, with a weak D call TRBD1 (5 bases). Trimming stripped 6 bases from V and 2 bases from J, with 14 bases between. The germline V gene encodes CDR1 SEHNR and CDR2 FQNEAQ (reference sequence). This CDR3 contains 15 residues. This CDR3 reads CASSFGGSGNQPQHF. In DNA form, the CDR3 reads TGTGCCAGCAGTTTTGGGGGTTCGGGCAATCAGCCCCAGCATTTT.

This clonotype was found a few times. V and J are TRBV3-1 and TRBJ2-3; 12 nucleotides align to TRBD2. Losses at the gene ends were 0 bases for V and 6 bases for J; bases not matched to a gene: 4. Germline V gene sequence: CDR1 LGHDT, CDR2 YNNKEL (reference sequence). This CDR3 is built from 16 residues. Written as DNA, the CDR3 is TGTGCCAGCAGCCAAGATAGACTAGCGGGAGTTGATACGCAGTATTTT. Encoded protein: CASSQDRLAGVDTQYF.

The chain uses TRBV5-1 and TRBJ2-7, with a possible D match to TRBD1 (5 bases). Judging by the DNA end, TRBJ2-5 fits better; the J call may be wrong. The length of the CDR3 is 14 residues. The germline CDR1 and CDR2 sequences are SGHRS and YFSETQ. The DNA of the CDR3 is TGCGCCAGCAGCATCACAGGTGCAGGGGAGACCCAGTACTTC. Amino acid sequence: CASSITGAGETQYF.

CDR3 protein: CASGGRTSGYNEQFF. The CDR3 DNA sequence: TGTGCCAGCGGGGGAAGGACTAGCGGATACAATGAGCAGTTCTTC. This chain joins TRBV2 and TRBJ2-1; 10 nucleotides align to TRBD2. From germline, CDR1 is SNHLY and CDR2 FYNNEI. CDR3 length: 15 amino acids. J was trimmed by 4 bases and V by 8 bases; bases with no gene match: 8. Together with reference TRBV2 and TRBJ2-1, the CDR3 gives the full variable domain: EPEVTQTPSHQVTQMGQEVILRCVPISNHLYFYWYRQILGQKVEFLVSFYNNEISEKSEIFDDQFSVERPDGSNFTLKIRSTKLEDSAMYFCASGGRTSGYNEQFFGPGTRLTVL.

This sequence joins TRBV12-3 or TRBV12-4 and TRBJ2-7; 11 bases align to TRBD1. Unmatched junction bases numbered 4, after V lost 2 bases and J lost 4 bases. The CDR3 spans 15 residues. The CDR3 DNA is TGTGCCAGCAGTTTATTCCGGGACAGGGGGTACGAGCAGTACTTC. It is translated as CASSLFRDRGYEQYF.

This clonotype came up a few times. This rearrangement joins TRBV7-9 to TRBJ2-5; no firm D call. Near its end, the DNA agrees better with TRBJ2-7, so the J call may be wrong. Germline CDR1 and CDR2: SEHNR and FQNEAQ (reference sequence). The CDR3 has 13 residues. CDR3 nucleotide sequence: TGTGCCAGCAGCTTCCCTTACTCCGGCGAGCAGTACTTC. The encoded protein is CASSFPYSGEQYF.

This rearrangement joins TRBV13 to TRBJ1-2, with 8 bases lining up with TRBD1. Germline CDR1 and CDR2: PRHDT and FYEKMQ (reference sequence). The CDR3 runs 14 residues. The V and J ends lost 3 bases and 3 bases, in that order; junction bases with no gene match: 3. The CDR3 loop reads CASSFQGAHYGYTF. The CDR3 nucleotides are TGTGCCAGCAGCTTTCAGGGGGCCCACTATGGCTACACCTTC.

Only one count was recorded for this clonotype. The chain couples TRBV7-9 to TRBJ1-3; D gene uncertain. The germline V and J ends were trimmed by 6 bases and 3 bases, with 9 bases remaining between them. Germline V lookup: CDR1 SEHNR, CDR2 FQNEAQ (reference sequence). The CDR3 is made up of 13 amino acids. The CDR3, as DNA: TGTGCCAGCAGGGGAGGGTATGGAAACACCATATATTTT. Translated, it gives CASRGGYGNTIYF.

The rearrangement uses TRBV20-1 and TRBJ2-1, with TRBD1 as a possible D gene (6 bases). V lost 3 bases to trimming and J lost 2 bases, with 26 bases between them. Germline V gives CDR1 DFQATT, CDR2 SNEGSKA (reference sequence). The CDR3 totals 19 residues. The CDR3 protein is CSASEISSFRGVAYNEQFF. In DNA, the CDR3 is TGCAGTGCTAGTGAGATCTCCTCCTTCAGGGGAGTAGCCTACAATGAGCAGTTCTTC.

This clonotype was found a few times. The chain links TRBV11-2 to TRBJ2-3; 12 nucleotides line up with TRBD1. The CDR3 covers 17 residues. Trimming cost V 4 bases and J 3 bases; bases outside gene matches: 8. In germline, CDR1 is SGHAT, CDR2 FQNNGV. This chain's CDR3 is CASSYPRGQGATDTQYF. In DNA form, the CDR3 reads TGTGCCAGCAGCTACCCTAGGGGACAGGGGGCGACAGATACGCAGTATTTT.

In its sample, this clonotype was seen a few times. V is TRBV12-3 or TRBV12-4 and J is TRBJ2-5; 7 bases are a match to TRBD2. J was trimmed by 11 bases and V by 3 bases; bases with no gene match: 12. This CDR3 region has 14 residues. The CDR3 nucleotides read TGTGCCAGCAGTTTGAGCGGGATAGGGGACCAGCAGTACTTC. Its protein product is CASSLSGIGDQQYF.

The CDR3 reads CASSLGARGTLAYNEQFF. CDR3 nucleotides: TGTGCCAGCAGCTTAGGGGCACGGGGGACCCTTGCCTACAATGAGCAGTTCTTC. The gene calls are TRBV11-2 and TRBJ2-1; the D gene is possibly TRBD2 (6 bases). From germline, CDR1 is SGHAT and CDR2 FQNNGV. V lost 1 base to trimming and J lost 2 bases, with 18 bases between them. The CDR3 is made up of 18 amino acids.